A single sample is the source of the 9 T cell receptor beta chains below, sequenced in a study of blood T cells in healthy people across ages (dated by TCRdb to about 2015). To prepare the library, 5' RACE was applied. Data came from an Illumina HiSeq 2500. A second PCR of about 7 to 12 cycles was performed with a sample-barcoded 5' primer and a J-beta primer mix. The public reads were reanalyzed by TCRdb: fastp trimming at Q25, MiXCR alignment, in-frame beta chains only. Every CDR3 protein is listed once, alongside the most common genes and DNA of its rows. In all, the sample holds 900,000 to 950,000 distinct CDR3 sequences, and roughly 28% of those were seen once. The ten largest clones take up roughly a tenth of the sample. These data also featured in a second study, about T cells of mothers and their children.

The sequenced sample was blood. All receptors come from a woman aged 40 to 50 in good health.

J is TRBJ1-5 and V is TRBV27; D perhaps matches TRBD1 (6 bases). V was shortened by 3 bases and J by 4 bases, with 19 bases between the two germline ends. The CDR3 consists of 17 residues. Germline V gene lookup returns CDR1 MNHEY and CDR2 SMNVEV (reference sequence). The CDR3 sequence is CASSFMFSGVNNQPQHF. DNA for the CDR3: TGTGCCAGCAGTTTCATGTTCTCAGGGGTTAATAATCAGCCCCAGCATTTT.

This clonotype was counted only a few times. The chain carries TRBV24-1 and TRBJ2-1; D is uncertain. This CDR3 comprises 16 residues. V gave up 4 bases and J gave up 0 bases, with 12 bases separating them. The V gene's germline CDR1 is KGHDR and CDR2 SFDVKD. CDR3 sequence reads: CATSDPQAISYNEQFF. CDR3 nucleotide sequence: TGTGCCACCAGTGACCCTCAAGCAATCTCCTACAATGAGCAGTTCTTC.

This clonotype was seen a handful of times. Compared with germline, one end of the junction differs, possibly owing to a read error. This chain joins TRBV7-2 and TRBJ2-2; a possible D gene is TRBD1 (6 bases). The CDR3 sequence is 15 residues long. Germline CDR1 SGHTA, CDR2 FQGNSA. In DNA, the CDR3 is TGTGCCAGCAGCTTAGGGGGGACAAACAGCGGGGAGCTGTTTTTT. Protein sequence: CASSLGGTNSGELFF.

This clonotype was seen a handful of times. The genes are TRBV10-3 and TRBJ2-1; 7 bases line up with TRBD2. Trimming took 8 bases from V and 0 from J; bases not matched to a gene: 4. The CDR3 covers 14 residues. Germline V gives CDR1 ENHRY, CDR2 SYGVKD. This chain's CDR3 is CAIGGGSSYNEQFF. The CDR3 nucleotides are TGTGCCATCGGAGGCGGGAGCTCCTACAATGAGCAGTTCTTC.

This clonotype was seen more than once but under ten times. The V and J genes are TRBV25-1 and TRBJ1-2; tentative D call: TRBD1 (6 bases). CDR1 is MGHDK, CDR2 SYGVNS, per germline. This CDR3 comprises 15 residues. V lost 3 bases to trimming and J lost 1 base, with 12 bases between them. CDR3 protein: CASSDLTGLNYGYTF. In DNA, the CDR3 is TGTGCCAGCAGTGATTTGACAGGACTTAACTATGGCTACACCTTC.

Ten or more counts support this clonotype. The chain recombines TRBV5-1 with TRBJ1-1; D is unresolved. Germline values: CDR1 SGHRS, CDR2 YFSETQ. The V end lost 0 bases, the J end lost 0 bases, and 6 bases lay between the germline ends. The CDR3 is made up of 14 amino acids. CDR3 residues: CASSLVSMNTEAFF. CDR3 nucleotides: TGCGCCAGCAGCTTGGTTTCCATGAACACTGAAGCTTTCTTT.

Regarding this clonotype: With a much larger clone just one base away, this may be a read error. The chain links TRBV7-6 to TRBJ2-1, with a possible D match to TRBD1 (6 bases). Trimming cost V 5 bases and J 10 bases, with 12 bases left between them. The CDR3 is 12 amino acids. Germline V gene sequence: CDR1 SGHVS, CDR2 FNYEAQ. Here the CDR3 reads CASSVQGGEQFF. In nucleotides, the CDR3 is TGTGCCAGCAGCGTACAGGGCGGCGAGCAGTTCTTC.

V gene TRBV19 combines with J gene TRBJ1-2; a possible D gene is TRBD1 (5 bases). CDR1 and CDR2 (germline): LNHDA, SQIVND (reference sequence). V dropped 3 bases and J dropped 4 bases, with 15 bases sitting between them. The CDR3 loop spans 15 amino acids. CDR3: CASSMERQSSYGYTF. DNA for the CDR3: TGTGCCAGTAGTATGGAGCGACAGTCTTCCTATGGCTACACCTTC. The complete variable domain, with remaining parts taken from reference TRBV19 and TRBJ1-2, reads DGGITQSPKYLFRKEGQNVTLSCEQNLNHDAMYWYRQDPGQGLRLIYYSQIVNDFQKGDIAEGYSVSREKKESFPLTVTSAQKNPTAFYLCASSMERQSSYGYTFGSGTRLTVV.

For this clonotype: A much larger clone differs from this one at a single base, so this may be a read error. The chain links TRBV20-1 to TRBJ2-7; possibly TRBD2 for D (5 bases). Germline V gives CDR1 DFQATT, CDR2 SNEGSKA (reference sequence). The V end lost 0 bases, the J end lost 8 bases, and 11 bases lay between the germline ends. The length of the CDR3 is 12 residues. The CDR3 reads CSARDQRVKQYF. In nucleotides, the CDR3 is TGCAGTGCTAGAGATCAGAGGGTCAAGCAGTACTTC.